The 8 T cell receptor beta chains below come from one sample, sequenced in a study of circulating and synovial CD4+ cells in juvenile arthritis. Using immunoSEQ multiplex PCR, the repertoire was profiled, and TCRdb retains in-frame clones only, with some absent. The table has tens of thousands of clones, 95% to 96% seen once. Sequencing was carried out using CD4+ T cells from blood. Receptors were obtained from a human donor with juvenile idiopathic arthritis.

The CDR3 DNA follows: TGTGCCAGCAGCCGGGACAGGCATTTCACAGATACGCAGTATTTT. Encoded protein: CASSRDRHFTDTQYF. The rearrangement joins TRBV7-3 to TRBJ2-3; 8 bases fit TRBD1. CDR1 is SGHTA, CDR2 FQGTGA, per germline. Trimming cost V 5 bases and J 2 bases; bases outside gene matches: 6. The CDR3 loop spans 15 amino acids.

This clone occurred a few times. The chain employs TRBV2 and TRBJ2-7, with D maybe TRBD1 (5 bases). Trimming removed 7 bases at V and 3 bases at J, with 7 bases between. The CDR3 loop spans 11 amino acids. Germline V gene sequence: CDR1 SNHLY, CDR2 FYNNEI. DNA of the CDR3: TGTGCCAGCAACAGGCTCTACGAGCAGTACTTC. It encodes CASNRLYEQYF.

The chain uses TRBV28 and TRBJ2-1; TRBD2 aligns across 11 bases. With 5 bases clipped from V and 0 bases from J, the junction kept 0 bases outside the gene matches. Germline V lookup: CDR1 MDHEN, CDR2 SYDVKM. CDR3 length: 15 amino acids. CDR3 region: CASSTSGGSYNEQFF. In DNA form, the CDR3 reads TGTGCCAGCAGTACTAGCGGGGGCTCCTACAATGAGCAGTTCTTC.

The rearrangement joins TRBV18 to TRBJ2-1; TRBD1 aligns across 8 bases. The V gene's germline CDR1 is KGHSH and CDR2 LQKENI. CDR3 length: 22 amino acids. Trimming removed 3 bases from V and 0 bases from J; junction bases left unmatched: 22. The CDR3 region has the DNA TGTGCCAGCTCACCTCGAGGATTGGGGGGACAGGCTGCAACGAGCTCCTACAATGAGCAGTTCTTC. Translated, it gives CASSPRGLGGQAATSSYNEQFF.

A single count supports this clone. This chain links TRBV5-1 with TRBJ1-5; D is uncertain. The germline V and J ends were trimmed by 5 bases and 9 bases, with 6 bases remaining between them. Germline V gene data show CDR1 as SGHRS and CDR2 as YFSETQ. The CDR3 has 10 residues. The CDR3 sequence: CASSPRPQHF. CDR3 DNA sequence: TGCGCCAGCAGTCCCCGGCCCCAGCATTTT.

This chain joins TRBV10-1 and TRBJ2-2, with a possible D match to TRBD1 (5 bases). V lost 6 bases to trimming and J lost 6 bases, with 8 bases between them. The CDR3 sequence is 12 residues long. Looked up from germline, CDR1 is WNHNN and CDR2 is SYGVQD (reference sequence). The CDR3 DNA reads TGCGCCAGCAGATCAGGGTCCGGGGAGCTGTTTTTT. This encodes CASRSGSGELFF.

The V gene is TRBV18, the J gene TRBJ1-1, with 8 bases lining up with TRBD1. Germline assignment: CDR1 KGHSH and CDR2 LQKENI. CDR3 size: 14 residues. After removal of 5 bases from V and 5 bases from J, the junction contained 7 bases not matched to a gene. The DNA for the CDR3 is TGTGCCAGCTCATCTTACAGGGGGAGGACTGAAGCTTTCTTT. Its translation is CASSSYRGRTEAFF.

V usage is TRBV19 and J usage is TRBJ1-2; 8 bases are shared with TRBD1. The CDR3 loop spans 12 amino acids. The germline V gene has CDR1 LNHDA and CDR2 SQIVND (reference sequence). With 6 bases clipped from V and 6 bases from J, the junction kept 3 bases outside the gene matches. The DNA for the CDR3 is TGTGCCAGTAGAACGACAGGGGATGGCTACACCTTC. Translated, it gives CASRTTGDGYTF.